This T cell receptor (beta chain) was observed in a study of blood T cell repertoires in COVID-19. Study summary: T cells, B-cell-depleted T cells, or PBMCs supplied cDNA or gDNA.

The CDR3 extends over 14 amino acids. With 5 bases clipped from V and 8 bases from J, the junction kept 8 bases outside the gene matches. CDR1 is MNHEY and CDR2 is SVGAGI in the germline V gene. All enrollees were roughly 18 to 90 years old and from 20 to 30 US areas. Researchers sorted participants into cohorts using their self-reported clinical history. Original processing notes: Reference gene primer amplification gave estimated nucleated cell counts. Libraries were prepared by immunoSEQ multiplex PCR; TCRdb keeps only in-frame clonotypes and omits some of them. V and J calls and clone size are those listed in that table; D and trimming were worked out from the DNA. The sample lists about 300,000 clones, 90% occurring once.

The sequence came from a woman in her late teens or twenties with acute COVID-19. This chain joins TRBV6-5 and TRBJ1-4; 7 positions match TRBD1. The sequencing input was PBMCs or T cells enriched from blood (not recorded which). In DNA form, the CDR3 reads TGTGCCAGCAGTAGCCGAGGGGGCTCAGAAAAACTGTTTTTT. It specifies CASSSRGGSEKLFF.